The subject of this entry is one T cell receptor (beta chain). Antigen unknown. The repertoire was sequenced with immunoSEQ multiplex PCR; TCRdb's copy has only in-frame clones and lacks some. The table lists 65,000 or so clones, 88% of them singletons. Exclusion applied to patients with autoimmune disease history or systemic immunosuppression. On cycle 4 day 1 and cycle 7 day 1, as well as at baseline, blood was sampled. This sample was taken from a study of OX40 agonist ivuxolimab in advanced cancers. Study results and limitations: Expanded clones belonging to CD8+ T cells outnumbered, on average, those of CD4+. Which antigen the expanded peripheral T cells recognized is unknown.

Trimming pared 2 bases from V and 2 bases from J, leaving 5 bases between. This CDR3 is built from 13 residues. The germline V gene has CDR1 MNHEY and CDR2 SVGAGI. The material sequenced was CD4+ or CD8+ T cells sorted from blood, taken in a trial of the OX40 agonist ivuxolimab. The sequence was collected from an adult with an advanced solid tumor such as melanoma, head and neck, liver or kidney cancer. This chain uses TRBV6-5 with TRBJ2-3; no firm D call. CDR3 in amino acids: CASSYRPTDTQYF. The CDR3 coding sequence is TGTGCCAGCAGTTACAGACCCACAGATACGCAGTATTTT.